The 28 T cell receptor beta chains below were found in one sample sequenced in a study of blood T cells in healthy people across ages. Sample-barcoded 5' priming and a J-beta primer mix drove a second PCR of about 7 to 12 cycles. MiXCR, run by TCRdb on the 5' RACE reads, gives a single entry per CDR3 protein. The sample holds just under 900,000 distinct CDR3 sequences; around 30% are singletons and the top ten take 17%. The sample was blood. These receptors all come from a woman older than 75 in good health.

For this clonotype: A much larger clone differs by one base, so this may be a read error. The genes are TRBV7-8 and TRBJ2-7, with a weak D call TRBD1 (6 bases). Trimming pared 6 bases from V and 7 bases from J, leaving 22 bases between. This CDR3 comprises 15 residues. Germline V gene lookup returns CDR1 SGHVS and CDR2 FQNEAQ. The CDR3 DNA reads as TGTGCCAGCAGTAGTTGGGGGCTAACCTACAATGAGCAGTACTTC. It is translated as CASSSWGLTYNEQYF.

This clonotype was seen many times. The chain is built from TRBV20-1 and TRBJ1-2, with D possibly TRBD1 on 6 matching bases. CDR3 length equals 12 residues. Germline values: CDR1 DFQATT, CDR2 SNEGSKA (reference sequence). V was clipped by 5 bases and J by 8 bases, with 15 bases between them. The CDR3 bases are TGCAGTGCTTGCAAAACAGGGAGCGGCTACACCTTC. Translating gives CSACKTGSGYTF.

The table lists this clonotype with many counts. The chain combines TRBV7-8 with TRBJ2-1; 14 nucleotides align to TRBD2. Germline V gene lookup returns CDR1 SGHVS and CDR2 FQNEAQ. The CDR3 extends over 18 amino acids. Trimming removed 2 bases from V and 12 bases from J; junction bases left unmatched: 15. Here the CDR3 DNA reads TGTGCCAGCAGCTTACCTATGACTGGGACTAGCGGGGGAGATACGCAGTTCTTC. It encodes CASSLPMTGTSGGDTQFF.

This clonotype was seen just once. The gene calls are TRBV2 and TRBJ2-6; D possibly uses TRBD1 or TRBD2 (6 bases each). Germline assignment: CDR1 SNHLY and CDR2 FYNNEI. This CDR3 is 15 amino acids long. The V end lost 5 bases, the J end lost 3 bases, and 11 bases lay between the germline ends. In DNA, the CDR3 is TGTGCCAGCAGTACGGGGGCAGGTGGGGCCAACGTCCTGACTTTC. It translates to CASSTGAGGANVLTF.

This clonotype was observed many times. The chain couples TRBV2 to TRBJ2-7; 10 bases are a match to TRBD1. With 2 bases clipped from V and 3 bases from J, the junction kept 16 bases outside the gene matches. Germline assignment: CDR1 SNHLY and CDR2 FYNNEI. This CDR3 region has 19 residues. In nucleotides, the CDR3 is TGTGCCAGCAGTGAAACACCGGGACAGGGGTCCAAAATCATCTACGAGCAGTACTTC. Its translation is CASSETPGQGSKIIYEQYF.

This chain joins TRBV30 and TRBJ2-5, with 8 nucleotides matching TRBD1. Germline CDR1 GTSNPN, CDR2 SVGIG (reference sequence). Germline trimming cut 3 bases from V and 4 bases from J; bases unmatched to any gene: 10. This CDR3 comprises 15 residues. CDR3 protein: CAWSRGQGAGETQYF. The CDR3 nucleotides read TGTGCCTGGAGCAGGGGTCAGGGGGCTGGAGAGACCCAGTACTTC.

This clonotype was counted ten times or more. The rearrangement links TRBV7-2 to TRBJ2-7; D not resolved. There are 12 residues in the CDR3. Trimming removed 5 bases from V and 6 bases from J, with 11 bases in between. The germline CDR1 and CDR2 sequences are SGHTA and FQGNSA. CDR3 region: CASSPTWGEQYF. The CDR3 DNA follows: TGTGCCAGCAGCCCCACTTGGGGCGAGCAGTACTTC.

This clonotype occurred many times. The chain uses TRBV5-1 and TRBJ1-1; D gene unclear. Germline V gene lookup returns CDR1 SGHRS and CDR2 YFSETQ. The V end was cut by 0 bases, the J end by 3 bases, with 0 bases between. The CDR3 totals 11 residues. CDR3: CASSLDTEAFF. The DNA of the CDR3 is TGCGCCAGCAGCTTGGACACTGAAGCTTTCTTT.

The table lists this clonotype with a few counts. The V call is TRBV14, the J call TRBJ1-2; no reliable D call. Trimming left V 6 bases short and J 5 bases short, with 13 bases between. CDR3 size: 13 residues. Germline CDR1 is SGHDN and CDR2 is FVKESK. CDR3 protein: CASSDSLGYGYTF. CDR3 in DNA: TGTGCCAGCAGTGACTCCTTGGGGTATGGCTACACCTTC.

In its sample, this clonotype was seen a few times. The chain is built from TRBV20-1 and TRBJ2-5; 7 bases match TRBD1. CDR3 length equals 14 residues. Germline values: CDR1 DFQATT, CDR2 SNEGSKA (reference sequence). The V and J ends lost 5 bases and 1 base, in that order; junction bases with no gene match: 7. The CDR3 loop reads CSAGRGTAQETQYF. As DNA, the CDR3 is TGCAGTGCTGGAAGGGGGACAGCCCAAGAGACCCAGTACTTC.

V usage is TRBV6-5 and J usage is TRBJ2-1; tentatively, D is TRBD1 (6 bases). The V gene's germline CDR1 is MNHEY and CDR2 SVGAGI. This CDR3 is 14 amino acids long. V lost 7 bases and J 8 bases, leaving 18 bases between the germline ends. In DNA, the CDR3 is TGTGCCAGCACCTCCGGCGGCAGGGGACATGAGCAGTTCTTC. Protein: CASTSGGRGHEQFF.

Ten or more counts support this clonotype. In nucleotides, the CDR3 is TGTGCCAGCAGAGGCCACCGGGACAACTACGAGCAGTACTTC. It translates to CASRGHRDNYEQYF. The chain has TRBV6-2 or TRBV6-3 and TRBJ2-7, with D perhaps TRBD1 (6 bases). The germline V gene has CDR1 MNHEY and CDR2 SVGEGT. CDR3 size: 14 residues. Between the trimmed V and J ends, which lost 6 bases and 3 bases, there was a span of 15 bases.

This clonotype was counted many times. The chain carries TRBV29-1 and TRBJ2-5, with TRBD2 as a possible D gene (5 bases). Germline V gene sequence: CDR1 SQVTM, CDR2 ANQGSEA. Trimming cost V 4 bases and J 0 bases, with 6 bases left between them. The CDR3 is 12 amino acids. The CDR3 sequence: CSVAGYQETQYF. DNA for the CDR3: TGCAGCGTTGCGGGATACCAAGAGACCCAGTACTTC.

This sequence joins TRBV2 and TRBJ1-1, with 7 bases that match TRBD1. The CDR3 spans 11 residues. The germline CDR1 and CDR2 sequences are SNHLY and FYNNEI. V lost 7 bases, J lost 13 bases, and 9 bases stayed unmatched. The CDR3 nucleotides read TGTGCCAGCATAGGGACCAGGGGGGGTTTCTTT. Protein sequence: CASIGTRGGFF.

This clonotype was counted ten times or more. This chain links TRBV20-1 with TRBJ2-1; D gene ambiguous. V was cut by 4 bases and J by 0 bases, with 13 bases left in between. Germline CDR1 is DFQATT and CDR2 is SNEGSKA (reference sequence). The CDR3 runs to 15 residues. This CDR3 reads CSATISYSSYNEQFF. The CDR3 DNA sequence: TGCAGTGCTACCATCTCCTATAGCTCCTACAATGAGCAGTTCTTC.

As concerns this clonotype: A much more abundant neighbour one base away suggests this may be a read error. The chain employs TRBV21-1 and TRBJ2-7. TRBV21-1 is reported as a pseudogene. The CDR3 loop spans 13 amino acids. The CDR3 nucleotides read TGTGCCAGCGGTACACCTTTCTCCTACGAGCAGTACTTC. It is translated as CASGTPFSYEQYF.

Turning to this clonotype: This clone may be a read error of a much larger clone one base away. The chain couples TRBV29-1 to TRBJ1-1; D is uncertain. Per germline, CDR1 SQVTM and CDR2 ANQGSEA. The ends were cut back, 7 bases at V and 0 bases at J, with 15 bases in the middle. The CDR3 runs to 14 residues. The CDR3 sequence is CSGVLGPMNTEAFF. CDR3 nucleotide sequence: TGCAGCGGTGTGCTTGGACCCATGAACACTGAAGCTTTCTTT.

With respect to this clonotype: A read error may be the cause here, since a much bigger clone is one base away. J is TRBJ1-6 and V is TRBV4-3; 9 bases agree with TRBD1. CDR1 and CDR2 (germline): LGHNA, YSLEER. The CDR3 covers 16 residues. CDR3 protein: CASGQDGTGFRSPLHF. CDR3 nucleotides: TGCGCCAGCGGCCAAGATGGGACAGGGTTCAGGTCACCCCTCCACTTT.

The V and J genes are TRBV7-9 and TRBJ2-1, with TRBD2 matching over 11 bases. The J call is doubtful: the DNA matches TRBJ2-7 better. This CDR3 is 16 amino acids long. In germline, CDR1 is SEHNR, CDR2 FQNEAQ (reference sequence). CDR3 protein: CASSSRGLAGGNEQYF. CDR3 DNA: TGTGCCAGCAGCTCAAGGGGGCTAGCGGGGGGCAATGAGCAGTACTTC.

This chain links TRBV20-1 with TRBJ2-3, with 11 bases identical to TRBD2. Germline V gene data show CDR1 as DFQATT and CDR2 as SNEGSKA (reference sequence). CDR3 length equals 14 residues. Trimming removed 2 bases from V and 5 bases from J; junction bases left unmatched: 3. The CDR3 loop reads CSARSSGGLDTQYF. As DNA, the CDR3 is TGCAGTGCTAGATCTAGCGGGGGGTTAGATACGCAGTATTTT.

Ten or more counts support this clonotype. The CDR3 reads CASSPLGATYYEQYF. The CDR3 DNA reads as TGTGCCAGCAGCCCCCTGGGGGCAACGTACTACGAGCAGTACTTC. The chain carries TRBV7-9 and TRBJ2-7; TRBD1 is a possible D gene (6 bases). V gave up 5 bases and J gave up 3 bases, with 17 bases separating them. Germline V CDR1 and CDR2: SEHNR, FQNEAQ (reference sequence). This CDR3 spans 15 amino acids.

Worth noting for this clonotype: Because the CDR3 is missing its conserved closing phenylalanine or tryptophan, this is likely a read error. The V call is TRBV27, the J call TRBJ2-7, with TRBD1 identical over 8 bases. CDR1 is MNHEY and CDR2 is SMNVEV in the germline V gene (reference sequence). The V segment lost 5 bases and the J segment 2 bases; nucleotides outside the gene matches: 5. The CDR3 totals 14 residues. CDR3 coding DNA: TGTGCCAGCAGTCCACGGACAGGGACCTACGAGCAGTACTTA. Its translation is CASSPRTGTYEQYL.

The J gene is TRBJ2-2, the V gene TRBV20-1, with 7 nucleotides matching TRBD1. The CDR3 runs to 16 residues. With V trimmed by 3 bases and J by 1 base, 8 bases remained unmatched. CDR1 is DFQATT and CDR2 is SNEGSKA in the germline V gene (reference sequence). CDR3 sequence reads: CSARGRRQGNTGELFF. As DNA, the CDR3 is TGCAGTGCTAGGGGGCGGAGACAGGGGAACACCGGGGAGCTGTTTTTT.

The chain recombines TRBV28 with TRBJ2-1; 11 positions match TRBD1. Trimming at V came to 5 bases and at J to 7 bases, leaving 13 bases not matched to a gene. The CDR3 is 17 amino acids. Per germline, CDR1 MDHEN and CDR2 SYDVKM. DNA for the CDR3: TGTGCCAGCAGTCCCCGACCGGGGACAGGGGGTCGAAATGAGCAGTTCTTC. Translation: CASSPRPGTGGRNEQFF.

The chain uses TRBV12-3 or TRBV12-4 and TRBJ1-4; D possibly corresponds to TRBD1 (6 bases). The CDR3 loop spans 14 amino acids. V was pared by 4 bases and J by 8 bases, with 14 bases between. CDR3 nucleotides: TGTGCCAGCAGTTGGGGCAGGGGAAGGGAAAAACTGTTTTTT. It specifies CASSWGRGREKLFF.

This clonotype was counted ten times or more. The J gene is TRBJ2-3, the V gene TRBV7-9, with TRBD1 matching over 9 bases. CDR3 size: 15 residues. V dropped 6 bases and J dropped 0; count of bases not matched to a gene: 4. Per germline, CDR1 SEHNR and CDR2 FQNEAQ (reference sequence). CDR3 amino acids: CASRAGTGSTDTQYF. CDR3 coding DNA: TGTGCCAGCAGAGCCGGGACAGGGAGCACAGATACGCAGTATTTT.

This clonotype occurred a few times. One base away lies a much larger clone, so this may be a sequencing read error. The chain joins TRBV5-5 to TRBJ2-5, with TRBD2 identical over 7 bases. Germline CDR1 SGHKS, CDR2 YYEKEE (reference sequence). J lost 11 bases, V lost 7 bases, and 8 bases had no gene match. The CDR3 consists of 11 residues. CDR3 sequence (DNA): TGTGCCAGCGGGAGGGACGTTGAGCAGTACTTC. This sequence encodes CASGRDVEQYF.

The CDR3 region is CASSSDGTSNSPLHF. The CDR3 DNA sequence: TGTGCCAGCAGCTCAGATGGCACTTCAAATTCACCCCTCCACTTT. This chain connects TRBV7-2 to TRBJ1-6; D call uncertain. Trimming removed 4 bases from V and 7 bases from J, with 14 bases in between. Germline CDR1 and CDR2: SGHTA and FQGNSA. This CDR3 is 15 amino acids long.